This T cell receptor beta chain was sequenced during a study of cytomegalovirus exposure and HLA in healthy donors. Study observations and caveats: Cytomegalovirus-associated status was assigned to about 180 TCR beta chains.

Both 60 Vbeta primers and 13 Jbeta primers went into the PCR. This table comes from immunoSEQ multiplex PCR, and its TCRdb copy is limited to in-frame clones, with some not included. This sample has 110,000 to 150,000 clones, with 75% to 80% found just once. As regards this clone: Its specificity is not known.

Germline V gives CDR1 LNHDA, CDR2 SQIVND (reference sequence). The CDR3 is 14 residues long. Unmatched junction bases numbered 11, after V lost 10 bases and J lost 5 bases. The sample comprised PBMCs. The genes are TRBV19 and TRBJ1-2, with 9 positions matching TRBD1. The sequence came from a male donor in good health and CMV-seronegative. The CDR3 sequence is CATHPGQGGYGYTF. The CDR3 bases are TGTGCCACGCACCCGGGACAGGGCGGGTATGGCTACACCTTC.